This passage covers 22 T cell receptor beta chains from one sample sequenced in a study of shared clonotypes between healthy human individuals. Cells designated naive CD8 were CD45RO-negative and were positively selected for CCR7, with terminally differentiated effector memory CD45RA+ cells excluded. The protocol was immunoSEQ multiplex PCR, while the TCRdb copy is restricted to in-frame clones and leaves out a portion. The data show approximately 720,000 clones, about 92% seen once. Sequencing was carried out using naive CD8+ T cells sorted from blood. Source of these receptors: a man under 40 in good health.

The chain's CDR3 is CSVAPSGNYEQYF. The CDR3 nucleotides read TGCAGCGTTGCCCCTAGCGGAAACTACGAGCAGTACTTC. This chain joins TRBV29-1 and TRBJ2-7; 7 positions match TRBD2. This CDR3 contains 13 residues. Germline V CDR1 and CDR2: SQVTM, ANQGSEA. V was clipped by 4 bases and J by 3 bases; unmatched bases: 6.

This chain connects TRBV9 to TRBJ1-5, with 7 bases that match TRBD1. Losses at the gene ends were 6 bases for V and 5 bases for J; bases not matched to a gene: 20. Germline values: CDR1 SGDLS, CDR2 YYNGEE. The CDR3 length is 18 residues. CDR3 sequence (DNA): TGTGCCAGCATCCCGGTAACAGGGGACGGAGGCCAGCATCAGCCCCAGCATTTT. Residues: CASIPVTGDGGQHQPQHF.

This clone was found once. The chain combines TRBV2 with TRBJ1-3, with TRBD1 identical over 11 bases. Germline loops: CDR1 SNHLY, CDR2 FYNNEI. The ends lost 7 bases at V and 4 bases at J; junction bases unmatched: 12. The CDR3 consists of 17 residues. CDR3 sequence: CASNSFRDRGTGNTIYF. CDR3 nucleotide sequence: TGTGCCAGCAATTCTTTCAGGGACAGGGGGACGGGAAACACCATATATTTT.

V usage is TRBV9 and J usage is TRBJ2-1, with D perhaps matching TRBD2 (6 bases). Germline CDR1 is SGDLS and CDR2 is YYNGEE. The CDR3 extends over 15 amino acids. Trimming took off 7 bases at V and 7 bases at J, with 21 bases between the two ends. CDR3 region: CASGGAGVAVNEQFF. CDR3 coding DNA: TGTGCCAGCGGTGGAGCGGGCGTAGCCGTAAATGAGCAGTTCTTC.

The chain carries TRBV11-2 and TRBJ2-1, with 12 bases identical to TRBD2. Germline assignment: CDR1 SGHAT and CDR2 FQNNGV. With V trimmed by 8 bases and J by 3 bases, 5 bases remained unmatched. The length of the CDR3 is 15 residues. CDR3 loop: CASAWGLAGYNEQFF. As DNA, the CDR3 is TGTGCCAGCGCATGGGGACTAGCGGGCTACAATGAGCAGTTCTTC.

The CDR3 protein is CASSPRTDEQYF. CDR3 coding DNA: TGCGCCAGCAGCCCCAGGACTGACGAGCAGTACTTC. This chain connects TRBV4-1 to TRBJ2-7, with D tentatively TRBD2 (5 bases). The CDR3 is 12 residues long. CDR1 and CDR2 from the germline V gene are MGHRA and YSYEKL. Trimming took off 4 bases at V and 5 bases at J, with 9 bases between the two ends.

The chain uses TRBV5-4 and TRBJ2-7; no clear D gene. CDR1 and CDR2 from the germline V gene are SGHNT and YYREEE (reference sequence). This CDR3 has 13 residues. V lost 0 bases and J 3 bases, leaving 7 bases between the germline ends. The CDR3 bases are TGTGCCAGCAGCTTGGAACAGAGCTACGAGCAGTACTTC. Translating it yields CASSLEQSYEQYF.

The J gene is TRBJ2-1, the V gene TRBV5-6, with a tentative D call TRBD2 (7 bases). The CDR3 contains 14 residues. Germline V gives CDR1 SGHDT, CDR2 YYEEEE. With 5 bases removed from V and 6 bases from J, the gap between germline ends came to 15 bases. The CDR3 sequence: CASRVWGGLNEQFF. The DNA for the CDR3 is TGTGCCAGCAGAGTATGGGGGGGCCTCAATGAGCAGTTCTTC.

This clone occurred once. The V and J genes are TRBV14 and TRBJ2-7, with D uncertain. Germline loops: CDR1 SGHDN, CDR2 FVKESK. This CDR3 contains 14 residues. With 4 bases removed from V and 5 bases from J, the gap between germline ends came to 15 bases. The CDR3 spells CASSLPVGVDEQYF. The CDR3 region has the DNA TGTGCCAGCAGCCTACCCGTTGGGGTGGACGAGCAGTACTTC.

This clone came up a few times. CDR3 nucleotides: TGCGCCAGCAGCACCGGGCCCCACCCGACTTTCTTT. Its translation is CASSTGPHPTFF. This chain uses TRBV10-2 with TRBJ1-1; no firm D call. Trimming removed 6 bases from V and 12 bases from J, with 17 bases in between. Germline V gene sequence: CDR1 WSHSY, CDR2 SAAADI. CDR3 length: 12 residues.

This clone was picked up a small number of times. The CDR3 here is CASSLTAGQGFEPQHF. CDR3 coding DNA: TGTGCCAGCAGCTTAACCGCGGGACAGGGGTTCGAGCCCCAGCATTTT. This chain connects TRBV7-9 to TRBJ1-5; 10 bases are shared with TRBD1. CDR3 length: 16 amino acids. Looked up from germline, CDR1 is SEHNR and CDR2 is FQNEAQ (reference sequence). The ends lost 2 bases at V and 8 bases at J; junction bases unmatched: 9.

Here the CDR3 reads CASSMVSFEEQFF. The CDR3, as DNA: TGTGCCAGTAGTATGGTATCGTTCGAGGAGCAGTTCTTC. The chain employs TRBV19 and TRBJ2-1; D remains unclear. Germline loops: CDR1 LNHDA, CDR2 SQIVND (reference sequence). The CDR3 totals 13 residues. V was pared by 3 bases and J by 10 bases, with 13 bases between.

The chain couples TRBV11-1 to TRBJ2-3; 10 bases map to TRBD2. CDR3 length: 17 residues. The germline CDR1 and CDR2 sequences are SGHAT and FQDESV (reference sequence). Trimming at V came to 5 bases and at J to 3 bases, leaving 11 bases not matched to a gene. The CDR3 DNA follows: TGTGCCAGCAGCCTACGAGGTCTAGCGGGAGCTACAGATACGCAGTATTTT. It translates to CASSLRGLAGATDTQYF.

The chain is built from TRBV30 and TRBJ2-1; TRBD2 matches 13 bases. This CDR3 is built from 14 residues. V shed 3 bases, J shed 8 bases, and the junction held 4 bases outside the gene matches. Germline CDR1 reads GTSNPN; CDR2 reads SVGIG (reference sequence). DNA of the CDR3: TGTGCCTGGAGCACTAGCGGGAGGGCGGATGAGCAGTTCTTC. Encoded protein: CAWSTSGRADEQFF.

This sequence joins TRBV28 and TRBJ2-7; 7 bases line up with TRBD1. Germline CDR1 reads MDHEN; CDR2 reads SYDVKM. The trim removed 5 bases at V and 3 bases at J, leaving 13 bases unmatched. The CDR3 is 16 residues long. The CDR3 region is CASSATSGHRGYEQYF. CDR3 DNA: TGTGCCAGCAGTGCCACTTCCGGACACAGGGGCTACGAGCAGTACTTC. The variable domain in full, completed from reference TRBV28 and TRBJ2-7, reads DVKVTQSSRYLVKRTGEKVFLECVQDMDHENMFWYRQDPGLGLRLIYFSYDVKMKEKGDIPEGYSVSREKKERFSLILESASTNQTSMYLCASSATSGHRGYEQYFGPGTRLTVT.

About this clone: Other DNA sequences in this sample translate to the same CDR3. This chain joins TRBV7-2 and TRBJ2-1; the D is unclear. CDR1 is SGHTA and CDR2 is FQGNSA in the germline V gene. The length of the CDR3 is 13 residues. V was cut by 1 base and J by 5 bases, with 6 bases left in between. This chain's CDR3 is CASSLGHNNEQFF. CDR3 DNA: TGTGCCAGCAGCTTAGGGCACAACAATGAGCAGTTCTTC. The full variable domain, completed using reference TRBV7-2 and TRBJ2-1, is GAGVSQSPSNKVTEKGKDVELRCDPISGHTALYWYRQSLGQGLEFLIYFQGNSAPDKSGLPSDRFSAERTGGSVSTLTIQRTQQEDSAVYLCASSLGHNNEQFFGPGTRLTVL.

The DNA for the CDR3 is TGTGCCAGCAGTTTGTTAGGCGGGGAGCTGTTTTTT. It codes for CASSLLGGELFF. The chain uses TRBV27 and TRBJ2-2; no firm D call. The germline gives CDR1 MNHEY, CDR2 SMNVEV (reference sequence). V was shortened by 3 bases and J by 7 bases, with 6 bases between the two germline ends. This CDR3 comprises 12 residues.

V usage is TRBV7-9 and J usage is TRBJ2-1, with 7 nucleotides matching TRBD2. V shed 1 base and J 0 bases; nucleotides not matched to a gene: 3. This CDR3 comprises 16 residues. Looked up from germline, CDR1 is SEHNR and CDR2 is FQNEAQ (reference sequence). The CDR3 DNA reads TGTGCCAGCAGCTTAGTGGGCGGGAGCTCCTACAATGAGCAGTTCTTC. Its protein is CASSLVGGSSYNEQFF.

The CDR3 loop reads CAWSSGSVSEQFF. The CDR3 nucleotides are TGTGCCTGGAGTAGCGGGAGCGTGAGTGAGCAGTTCTTC. The chain carries TRBV30 and TRBJ2-1; 8 bases align to TRBD2. This CDR3 contains 13 residues. CDR1 and CDR2 (germline): GTSNPN, SVGIG (reference sequence). V shed 2 bases and J 9 bases; nucleotides not matched to a gene: 6. Full variable domain (outside the CDR3, taken from reference TRBV30 and TRBJ2-1): SQTIHQWPATLVQPVGSPLSLECTVEGTSNPNLYWYRQAAGRGLQLLFYSVGIGQISSEVPQNLSASRPQDRQFILSSKKLLLSDSGFYLCAWSSGSVSEQFFGPGTRLTVL.

This chain links TRBV12-5 with TRBJ2-3; no reliable D call. Per germline, CDR1 LGHNT and CDR2 FRNRAP. V lost 3 bases and J lost 2, with 6 bases in between. The CDR3 contains 13 residues. The CDR3 is CASGFFPTDTQYF. The CDR3 nucleotides are TGTGCTAGTGGTTTCTTCCCCACAGATACGCAGTATTTT. The full variable domain, its missing parts supplied by reference TRBV12-5 and TRBJ2-3, is DARVTQTPRHKVTEMGQEVTMRCQPILGHNTVFWYRQTMMQGLELLAYFRNRAPLDDSGMPKDRFSAEMPDATLATLKIQPSEPRDSAVYFCASGFFPTDTQYFGPGTRLTVL.

This chain joins TRBV5-1 and TRBJ2-3, with D perhaps being TRBD1 or TRBD2 (5 bases each). This CDR3 spans 17 amino acids. With 0 bases removed from V and 3 bases from J, the gap between germline ends came to 17 bases. Germline CDR1 is SGHRS and CDR2 is YFSETQ. CDR3 region: CASSLAGTLEVTDTQYF. The CDR3 DNA follows: TGCGCCAGCAGCTTGGCCGGGACCCTCGAGGTTACAGATACGCAGTATTTT.

On this clone itself: This sample includes further DNA sequences coding for the same CDR3. The V call is TRBV7-9, the J call TRBJ2-7, with D maybe TRBD1 (6 bases). The CDR3 runs 13 residues. V lost 5 bases to trimming and J lost 3 bases, with 11 bases between them. CDR1 is SEHNR, CDR2 FQNEAQ, per germline (reference sequence). The CDR3 DNA reads as TGTGCCAGCAGCCCCCGAGGGGGCTACGAGCAGTACTTC. Translating it yields CASSPRGGYEQYF.